One sample yielded the 16 T cell receptor beta chains listed below, sequenced in a study of blood T cells in healthy people across ages. The use of a sample-barcoded 5' primer and a J-beta primer mix characterized a second PCR of about 6 to 11 cycles. TCRdb reprocessed the 5' RACE reads with MiXCR, giving one entry per CDR3 protein. Of around 2 million distinct CDR3 sequences in the sample, more than 35% were seen once. Material for sequencing was blood. These receptors came from a human donor in good health.

The chain has TRBV6-5 and TRBJ2-3; weak D call: TRBD2 (5 bases). The CDR3 runs 17 residues. Germline CDR1 and CDR2: MNHEY and SVGAGI. The germline V and J ends were trimmed by 2 bases and 4 bases, with 19 bases remaining between them. CDR3 DNA sequence: TGTGCCAGCAGTTACGGCGCGGGTTGGGGTATAGCAGATACGCAGTATTTT. Encoded protein: CASSYGAGWGIADTQYF.

This chain joins TRBV29-1 and TRBJ2-1; D uncertain. CDR1 SQVTM and CDR2 ANQGSEA come from the germline V gene. V was shortened by 5 bases and J by 7 bases, with 21 bases between the two germline ends. The CDR3 consists of 15 residues. In DNA form, the CDR3 reads TGCAGCGTTAACCTAGGTGGAAGGCTTGGGAATGAGCAGTTCTTC. As protein: CSVNLGGRLGNEQFF.

V usage is TRBV5-6 and J usage is TRBJ2-4; 7 bases agree with TRBD1. The J call may be mistaken, given a closer DNA end match to TRBJ2-7. CDR1 and CDR2 from the germline V gene are SGHDT and YYEEEE. The CDR3 sequence is 17 residues long. The CDR3 DNA reads TGTGCCAGCAGCTTGGCCGGGGAGACAGGGCTCCCTTACGAGCAGTACTTC. The encoded protein is CASSLAGETGLPYEQYF.

This clonotype was counted ten times or more. One end of the junction fails to match germline, which may point to a read error. V is TRBV3-1 and J is TRBJ2-5, with D maybe TRBD2 (5 bases). Germline CDR1 LGHDT, CDR2 YNNKEL (reference sequence). The CDR3 contains 14 residues. CDR3 in DNA: TGCGCCAGCAGCCAAGAAGTACGGAGGGAGACCCAGTACTTC. Its translation: CASSQEVRRETQYF.

In its sample, this clonotype was seen a few times. At one boundary the junction diverges from the germline segment, which might be a read error. J is TRBJ2-5 and V is TRBV4-3, with 8 bases matching TRBD2. The germline gives CDR1 LGHNA, CDR2 YSLEER. CDR3 size: 14 residues. CDR3 nucleotides: TGCGCCAGCAGCCCGGGGGGGCAGGGAGAGACCCAGTGCTTC. Translating gives CASSPGGQGETQCF.

In this sample, this clonotype turned up a few times. The V gene is TRBV24-1, the J gene TRBJ2-4; 11 bases align to TRBD1. The CDR3 spans 15 residues. Germline-derived CDR1 and CDR2 are KGHDR and SFDVKD. Trimming took 4 bases from V and 7 from J; bases not matched to a gene: 5. The DNA of the CDR3 is TGTGCCACCAGTGACTCCGGGACAGGGGGGAACATTCAGTACTTC. This gives the protein CATSDSGTGGNIQYF.

The chain carries TRBV9 and TRBJ1-2, with 7 bases fitting TRBD1. V lost 3 bases, J lost 7 bases, and 9 bases stayed unmatched. The CDR3 has 14 amino acids. The germline V gene encodes CDR1 SGDLS and CDR2 YYNGEE. The CDR3 DNA reads TGTGCCAGCAGCGGTAAGGGGGCTGTTGGTGGCTACACCTTC. This sequence encodes CASSGKGAVGGYTF.

The chain uses TRBV5-5 and TRBJ2-2, with 15 bases identical to TRBD2. The CDR3 consists of 18 residues. The germline CDR1 and CDR2 sequences are SGHKS and YYEKEE (reference sequence). V shed 4 bases, J shed 5 bases, and the junction held 9 bases outside the gene matches. CDR3 coding DNA: TGTGCCAGCAGCCCTGGACTAGCGGGGGGGCCACGGACCGGGGAGCTGTTTTTT. It codes for CASSPGLAGGPRTGELFF.

This clonotype has just a few counts. The chain recombines TRBV11-2 with TRBJ2-1; D gene unclear. Trimming took off 5 bases at V and 0 bases at J, with 14 bases between the two ends. CDR1 SGHAT and CDR2 FQNNGV come from the germline V gene. The CDR3 runs 16 residues. Here the CDR3 reads CASSPRKTSSYNEQFF. CDR3 sequence (DNA): TGTGCCAGCAGCCCACGCAAAACGAGCTCCTACAATGAGCAGTTCTTC.

In its sample, this clonotype was seen a few times. The genes are TRBV6-2 or TRBV6-3 and TRBJ2-3; no firm D call. The CDR3 is 16 amino acids. Germline CDR1 MNHEY, CDR2 SVGEGT. V dropped 0 bases and J dropped 6 bases, with 16 bases sitting between them. The CDR3 spells CASSYSRITVADTQYF. CDR3 in DNA: TGTGCCAGCAGTTACTCGAGGATCACGGTCGCGGATACGCAGTATTTT.

The chain employs TRBV20-1 and TRBJ1-1; no clear D. This CDR3 has 12 residues. Germline CDR1 reads DFQATT; CDR2 reads SNEGSKA (reference sequence). The ends were cut back, 2 bases at V and 2 bases at J, with 6 bases in the middle. CDR3 in amino acids: CSARSSNTEAFF. CDR3 nucleotides: TGCAGTGCTAGAAGCAGTAACACTGAAGCTTTCTTT.

The rearrangement uses TRBV15 and TRBJ2-1, with D possibly TRBD1 on 5 matching bases. Trimming removed 4 bases at V and 7 bases at J, with 14 bases between. The CDR3 extends over 14 amino acids. Germline CDR1 reads LNHNV; CDR2 reads YYDKDF (reference sequence). The CDR3 sequence: CATSNLYRGNEQFF. The DNA of the CDR3 is TGTGCCACCAGCAATCTTTATAGGGGAAATGAGCAGTTCTTC.

In DNA, the CDR3 is TGTGCCAGCAGCCAAACGACTGCTTACACCGGGGAGCTGTTTTTT. Protein: CASSQTTAYTGELFF. The V gene is TRBV3-1, the J gene TRBJ2-2; D not resolved. There are 15 residues in the CDR3. The germline V gene encodes CDR1 LGHDT and CDR2 YNNKEL (reference sequence). V was trimmed by 2 bases and J by 3 bases, leaving 10 bases between them.

The chain has TRBV6-1 and TRBJ2-5; D is possibly TRBD1 or TRBD2 (6 bases each). Germline V CDR1 and CDR2: MNHNS, SASEGT. V lost 3 bases and J 4 bases, leaving 12 bases between the germline ends. The CDR3 is made up of 14 amino acids. CDR3 loop: CASSDRGLTETQYF. As DNA, the CDR3 is TGTGCCAGCAGTGACCGGGGGCTTACAGAGACCCAGTACTTC.

The gene calls are TRBV27 and TRBJ2-7, with a tentative D call TRBD1 (6 bases). The CDR3 spans 14 residues. V gave up 6 bases and J gave up 9 bases, with 21 bases separating them. Germline V lookup: CDR1 MNHEY, CDR2 SMNVEV (reference sequence). CDR3 in amino acids: CASSNSPGHVGQYF. CDR3 bases: TGTGCCAGCAGCAACAGTCCGGGACACGTGGGGCAGTACTTC.

The CDR3 loop reads CASGMGEGFRGAYEQYF. The CDR3 DNA reads TGTGCCAGTGGAATGGGGGAAGGGTTCCGTGGGGCCTACGAGCAGTACTTC. The chain joins TRBV6-6 to TRBJ2-4; tentatively, D is TRBD1 or TRBD2 (5 bases each). The last part of the DNA fits TRBJ2-7 better; the J call may be wrong. The CDR3 is 17 amino acids. CDR1 and CDR2 (germline): MNHNY, SVGAGI (reference sequence).